What follows are 18 T cell receptor beta chains derived from one specimen sequenced in a study of chemoradiotherapy in HPV16-positive cancers. Some clones are missing from TCRdb's copy, which holds only in-frame ones; the method was immunoSEQ multiplex PCR. This table has 9,500 to 13,000 clones, approximately 80% appearing once. The sample was tumor tissue, taken from a patient who underwent chemoradiotherapy. The origin of the receptors is a human donor with HPV-associated anogenital cancer.

The V and J genes are TRBV2 and TRBJ2-7; D unresolved. V dropped 7 bases and J dropped 3 bases, with 16 bases sitting between them. CDR3 length: 14 residues. Germline values: CDR1 SNHLY, CDR2 FYNNEI. The CDR3 DNA reads as TGTGCCAGCACTATTGCGCCGGAGAACTACGAGCAGTACTTC. Protein sequence: CASTIAPENYEQYF. Full variable domain (missing parts from reference TRBV2 and TRBJ2-7): EPEVTQTPSHQVTQMGQEVILRCVPISNHLYFYWYRQILGQKVEFLVSFYNNEISEKSEIFDDQFSVERPDGSNFTLKIRSTKLEDSAMYFCASTIAPENYEQYFGPGTRLTVT.

This sequence joins TRBV5-1 and TRBJ2-2; perhaps TRBD2 as D (5 bases). V was trimmed by 0 bases and J by 2 bases, leaving 11 bases between them. Germline V CDR1 and CDR2: SGHRS, YFSETQ. The CDR3 contains 16 residues. The CDR3 reads CASSLAGNGNTGELFF. The CDR3 nucleotides read TGCGCCAGCAGCTTGGCGGGGAACGGCAACACCGGGGAGCTGTTTTTT.

CDR3 DNA: TGTGCCAGCAGCACCCCGATTGCAGGGAGTTATGGCTACACCTTC. Its translation is CASSTPIAGSYGYTF. The chain carries TRBV9 and TRBJ1-2; the D gene is possibly TRBD1 (5 bases). Germline CDR1 and CDR2: SGDLS and YYNGEE. The V end lost 4 bases, the J end lost 5 bases, and 18 bases lay between the germline ends. The CDR3 has 15 residues.

In its sample, this clone was seen once. In DNA, the CDR3 is TGTGCCAGCAGCCCCGGATCGTGGGAGAGGAACACTGAAGCTTTCTTT. Residues: CASSPGSWERNTEAFF. The V call is TRBV7-8, the J call TRBJ1-1; D unclear. The V end lost 5 bases, the J end lost 1 base, and 17 bases lay between the germline ends. The CDR3 runs to 16 residues. Per the germline V gene, CDR1 is SGHVS and CDR2 is FQNEAQ.

This clone occurred once. The chain employs TRBV7-9 and TRBJ1-1; D call uncertain. CDR1 and CDR2 (germline): SEHNR, FQNEAQ (reference sequence). Trimming removed 5 bases at V and 2 bases at J, with 9 bases between. The CDR3 has 13 amino acids. The CDR3 region has the DNA TGTGCCAGCAGCGTGACCGTTAACACTGAAGCTTTCTTT. This sequence encodes CASSVTVNTEAFF.

The gene calls are TRBV2 and TRBJ2-7, with D perhaps matching TRBD1 (5 bases). In germline, CDR1 is SNHLY, CDR2 FYNNEI. The CDR3 sequence is 13 residues long. V was trimmed by 7 bases and J by 5 bases, leaving 15 bases between them. The CDR3 loop reads CASMGQGIHEQYF. For the CDR3, the DNA is TGTGCCAGCATGGGGCAGGGTATCCACGAGCAGTACTTC.

This chain joins TRBV4-1 and TRBJ1-2; D is unclear. V lost 0 bases and J lost 4, with 12 bases in between. The CDR3 is 15 residues long. The germline V gene encodes CDR1 MGHRA and CDR2 YSYEKL. CDR3 loop: CASSQDLTAFYGYTF. The CDR3 DNA follows: TGCGCCAGCAGCCAAGATTTAACAGCATTCTATGGCTACACCTTC.

V is TRBV7-9 and J is TRBJ1-4; weak D call: TRBD1 (6 bases). The CDR3 is 14 amino acids. V lost 4 bases to trimming and J lost 7 bases, with 13 bases between them. Germline-derived CDR1 and CDR2 are SEHNR and FQNEAQ (reference sequence). CDR3 bases: TGTGCCAGCAGCTCACAGGGAAACGGTGAAAAACTGTTTTTT. It specifies CASSSQGNGEKLFF.

V is TRBV27 and J is TRBJ1-1; 9 bases align to TRBD1. J gave up 4 bases and V 6 bases, and 3 bases lay outside the gene matches. The CDR3 covers 13 residues. Germline V gene sequence: CDR1 MNHEY, CDR2 SMNVEV (reference sequence). CDR3 in amino acids: CASSRTGVTEAFF. The CDR3, as DNA: TGTGCCAGCAGCCGGACAGGGGTCACTGAAGCTTTCTTT.

Only a few counts were recorded for this clone. The CDR3 here is CAREPPGQGSSGANVLTF. In DNA form, the CDR3 reads TGTGCCAGAGAACCTCCGGGACAGGGGAGCTCTGGGGCCAACGTCCTGACTTTC. The chain links TRBV27 to TRBJ2-6, with 10 bases aligning to TRBD1. In germline, CDR1 is MNHEY, CDR2 SMNVEV (reference sequence). CDR3 length: 18 amino acids. J gave up 0 bases and V 9 bases, and 11 bases lay outside the gene matches.

This chain uses TRBV5-4 with TRBJ1-2; 9 bases align to TRBD1. This CDR3 has 14 residues. CDR1 SGHNT and CDR2 YYREEE come from the germline V gene (reference sequence). The junction had 5 bases not matched to a gene; V was cut back by 4 bases and J by 4 bases. CDR3: CASSNRTGVYGYTF. The CDR3 coding sequence is TGTGCCAGCAGCAACCGGACAGGGGTCTATGGCTACACCTTC.

The genes are TRBV2 and TRBJ2-2; maybe TRBD1 (6 bases). Germline V gene data show CDR1 as SNHLY and CDR2 as FYNNEI. The CDR3 is made up of 16 amino acids. V was pared by 3 bases and J by 3 bases, with 14 bases between. CDR3 in amino acids: CASSEGRTGYTGELFF. DNA for the CDR3: TGTGCCAGCAGTGAGGGTCGTACAGGGTACACCGGGGAGCTGTTTTTT.

This clone occurred a few times. This chain uses TRBV15 with TRBJ2-1; D assignment may be TRBD1 or TRBD2 (6 bases each). CDR3 length: 15 amino acids. Deletions cut 0 bases from V and 5 bases from J, with 11 bases between. Germline V lookup: CDR1 LNHNV, CDR2 YYDKDF (reference sequence). CDR3 coding DNA: TGTGCCACCAGCAGAGACTTCGGGGGCCACAATGAGCAGTTCTTC. Its translation: CATSRDFGGHNEQFF.

The chain links TRBV5-1 to TRBJ1-1, with 9 bases identical to TRBD1. Germline CDR1 reads SGHRS; CDR2 reads YFSETQ. The length of the CDR3 is 16 residues. The V segment lost 4 bases and the J segment 6 bases; nucleotides outside the gene matches: 13. CDR3 in amino acids: CASSGGAGTGIAEAFF. The CDR3, as DNA: TGCGCCAGCAGCGGGGGTGCCGGGACAGGGATCGCTGAAGCTTTCTTT.

The chain recombines TRBV9 with TRBJ1-2, with D uncertain. Germline V gene data show CDR1 as SGDLS and CDR2 as YYNGEE. CDR3 size: 14 residues. Trimming took 0 bases from V and 5 from J, leaving 11 bases between them. The CDR3, as DNA: TGTGCCAGCAGCGTAGCGGCCAGCCCGTATGGCTACACCTTC. Its translation is CASSVAASPYGYTF.

The chain links TRBV6-5 to TRBJ2-2; no definite D call. V dropped 2 bases and J dropped 4 bases, with 14 bases sitting between them. The CDR3 extends over 16 amino acids. Germline V CDR1 and CDR2: MNHEY, SVGAGI. DNA of the CDR3: TGTGCCAGCAGTTACCTTAGTCAGACATCCACCGGGGAGCTGTTTTTT. Translating gives CASSYLSQTSTGELFF.

The V gene is TRBV6-1, the J gene TRBJ1-2; D not resolved. V was trimmed by 7 bases and J by 0 bases, leaving 15 bases between them. Germline CDR1 and CDR2: MNHNS and SASEGT. The CDR3 has 15 amino acids. The CDR3 nucleotides read TGTGCCAGCACACCCCTCCGGCAGACTAACTATGGCTACACCTTC. This sequence encodes CASTPLRQTNYGYTF.

The chain links TRBV18 to TRBJ2-5; TRBD1 might be the D (6 bases). The germline CDR1 and CDR2 sequences are KGHSH and LQKENI. With 5 bases removed from V and 5 bases from J, the gap between germline ends came to 15 bases. This CDR3 is built from 14 residues. CDR3 residues: CASSSLAGVETQYF. CDR3 in DNA: TGTGCCAGCTCATCCCTAGCAGGGGTGGAGACCCAGTACTTC. The variable domain in full, with the rest retrieved from reference TRBV18 and TRBJ2-5, is NAGVMQNPRHLVRRRGQEARLRCSPMKGHSHVYWYRQLPEEGLKFMVYLQKENIIDESGMPKERFSAEFPKEGPSILRIQQVVRGDSAAYFCASSSLAGVETQYFGPGTRLLVL.